This TCR beta chain is from a study of CD8 T cells in Susac syndrome. When the RNA was reverse transcribed, random hexamers were used with an input of 0.5 to 1 ug. A single record per CDR3 protein comes from TCRdb applying MiXCR to the immunoSEQ multiplex PCR reads. The profile shows roughly 180,000 distinct CDR3 sequences, roughly 92% of them singletons. A word on this clonotype: Its cognate antigen is unknown.

CD8+ and CD4+ T cells circulating in blood were sequenced for TCR beta. The multiple sclerosis control group consisted of treatment-naive patients whose relapsing-remitting disease, which was either stable or active, fulfilled revised McDonald criteria. TEMRA cells were FACS-enriched, unlike CD8+ and CD4+ T cells, which were negatively isolated. Deletions cut 6 bases from V and 5 bases from J, with 7 bases between. Germline CDR1 and CDR2: SGHAT and FQNNGV. CDR3 size: 11 residues. Study results and caveats: By the study's own acknowledgment, its TCR sequencing and HLA analysis included relatively few individuals.

V gene TRBV11-2 combines with J gene TRBJ2-5; D not resolved. The receptor's source is a human donor with multiple sclerosis. The specimen was CD4+ T cells from PBMCs. CDR3 loop: CASRSTETQYF. Written as DNA, the CDR3 is TGTGCCAGCAGGTCCACGGAGACCCAGTACTTC. The whole variable domain, filled in from reference TRBV11-2 and TRBJ2-5, reads EAGVAQSPRYKIIEKRQSVAFWCNPISGHATLYWYQQILGQGPKLLIQFQNNGVVDDSQLPKDRFSAERLKGVDSTLKIQPAKLEDSAVYLCASRSTETQYFGPGTRLLVL.